This entry is about one T cell receptor beta chain. The sample comes from a study of blood T cell repertoires in COVID-19. About the research overall: Acute and convalescent COVID-19 specimens originated in the United States, Italy and Spain. Nucleic acid was either cDNA or gDNA, and it came from T cells, B-cell-depleted T cells, or PBMCs.

Germline values: CDR1 SGHRS, CDR2 YFSETQ. Deletions cut 2 bases from V and 6 bases from J, with 14 bases between. The CDR3 is 14 amino acids. A Seattle source enrolled patients during active infection and followed them longitudinally. Per the study methods: Reference gene primer amplification gave nucleated cell count estimates. The table came from immunoSEQ multiplex PCR; TCRdb's copy has only in-frame clones and leaves some out. V, J and clone size are those of that table, while D and trimming were read from the DNA. The top ten hold around 4% of the sample, which has 300,000 to 450,000 clones, around 90% seen once.

The chain recombines TRBV5-1 with TRBJ1-1; no definite D call. This receptor was obtained from a woman aged 55-70 years with COVID-19, enrolled during active disease. Sample: peripheral blood. As DNA, the CDR3 is TGCGCCAGCAGCTTTAAGGAGCCTAGCGCTGAAGCTTTCTTT. Protein: CASSFKEPSAEAFF.